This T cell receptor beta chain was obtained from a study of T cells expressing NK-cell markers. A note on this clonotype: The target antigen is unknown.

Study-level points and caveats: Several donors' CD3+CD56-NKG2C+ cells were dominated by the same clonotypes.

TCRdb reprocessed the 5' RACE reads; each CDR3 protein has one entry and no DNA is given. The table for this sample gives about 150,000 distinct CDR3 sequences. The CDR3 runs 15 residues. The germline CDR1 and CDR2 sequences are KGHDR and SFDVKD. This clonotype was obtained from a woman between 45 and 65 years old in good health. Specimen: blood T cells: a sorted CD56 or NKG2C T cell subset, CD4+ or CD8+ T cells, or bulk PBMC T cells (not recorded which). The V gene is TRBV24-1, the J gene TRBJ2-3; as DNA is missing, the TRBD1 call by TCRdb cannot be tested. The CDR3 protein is CATSAGTSSTDTQYF.